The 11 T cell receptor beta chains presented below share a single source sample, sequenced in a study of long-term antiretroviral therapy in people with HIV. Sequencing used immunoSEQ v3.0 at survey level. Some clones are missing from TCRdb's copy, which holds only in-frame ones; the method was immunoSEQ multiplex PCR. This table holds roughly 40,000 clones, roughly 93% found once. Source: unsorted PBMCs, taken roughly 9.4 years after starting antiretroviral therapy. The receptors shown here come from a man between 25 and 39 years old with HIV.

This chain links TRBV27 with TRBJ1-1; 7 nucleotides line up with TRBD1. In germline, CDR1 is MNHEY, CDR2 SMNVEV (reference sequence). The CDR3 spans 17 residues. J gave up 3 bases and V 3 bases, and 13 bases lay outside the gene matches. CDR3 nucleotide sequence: TGTGCCAGCAGTTTCCTACTACCGGGGCAGGGGGACACTGAAGCTTTCTTT. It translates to CASSFLLPGQGDTEAFF.

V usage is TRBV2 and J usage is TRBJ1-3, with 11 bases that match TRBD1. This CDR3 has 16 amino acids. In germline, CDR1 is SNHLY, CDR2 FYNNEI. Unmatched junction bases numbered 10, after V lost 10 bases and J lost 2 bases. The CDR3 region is CATLSGTGGTGNTIYF. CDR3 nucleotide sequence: TGTGCCACCCTCTCCGGGACAGGGGGAACTGGAAACACCATATATTTT. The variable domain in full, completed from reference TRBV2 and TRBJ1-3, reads EPEVTQTPSHQVTQMGQEVILRCVPISNHLYFYWYRQILGQKVEFLVSFYNNEISEKSEIFDDQFSVERPDGSNFTLKIRSTKLEDSAMYFCATLSGTGGTGNTIYFGEGSWLTVV.

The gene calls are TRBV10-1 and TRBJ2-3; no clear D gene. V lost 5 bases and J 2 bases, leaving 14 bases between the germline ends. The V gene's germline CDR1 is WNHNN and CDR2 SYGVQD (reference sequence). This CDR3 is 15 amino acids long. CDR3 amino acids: CASSPTGFPTDTQYF. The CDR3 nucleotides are TGCGCCAGCAGTCCGACTGGATTTCCCACAGATACGCAGTATTTT.

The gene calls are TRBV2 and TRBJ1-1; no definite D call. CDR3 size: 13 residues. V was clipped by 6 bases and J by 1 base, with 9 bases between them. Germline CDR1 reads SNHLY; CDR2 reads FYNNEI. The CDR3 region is CASRVSPNTEAFF. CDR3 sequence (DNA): TGTGCCAGCAGGGTTTCCCCGAACACTGAAGCTTTCTTT.

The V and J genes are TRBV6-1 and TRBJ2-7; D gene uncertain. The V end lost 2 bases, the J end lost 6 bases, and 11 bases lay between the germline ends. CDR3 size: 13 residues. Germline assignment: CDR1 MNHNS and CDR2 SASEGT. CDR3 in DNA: TGTGCCAGCAGTGAAAGGCGCGGTGGCGAGCAGTACTTC. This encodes CASSERRGGEQYF.

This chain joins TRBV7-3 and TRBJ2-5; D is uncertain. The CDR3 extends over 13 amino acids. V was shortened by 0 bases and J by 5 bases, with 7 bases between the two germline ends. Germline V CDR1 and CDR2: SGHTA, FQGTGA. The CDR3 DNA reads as TGTGCCAGCAGCTTAACTAGCTCGGAGACCCAGTACTTC. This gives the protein CASSLTSSETQYF.

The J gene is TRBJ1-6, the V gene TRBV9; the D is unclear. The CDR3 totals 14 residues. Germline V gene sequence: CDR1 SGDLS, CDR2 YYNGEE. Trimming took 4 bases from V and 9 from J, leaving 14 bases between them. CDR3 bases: TGTGCCAGCAGCCTGGCACATTTGGGTTCACCCCTCCACTTT. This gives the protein CASSLAHLGSPLHF.

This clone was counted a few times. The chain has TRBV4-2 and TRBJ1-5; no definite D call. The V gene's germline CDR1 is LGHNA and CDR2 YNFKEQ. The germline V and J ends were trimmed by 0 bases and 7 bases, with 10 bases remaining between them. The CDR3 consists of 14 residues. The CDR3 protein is CASSQEGGEQPQHF. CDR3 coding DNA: TGTGCCAGCAGCCAAGAGGGTGGAGAGCAGCCCCAGCATTTT.

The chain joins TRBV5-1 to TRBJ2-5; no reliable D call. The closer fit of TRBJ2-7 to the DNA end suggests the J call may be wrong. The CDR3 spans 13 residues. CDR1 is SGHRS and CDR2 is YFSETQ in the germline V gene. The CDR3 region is CASSFGALYEQYF. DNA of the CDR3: TGCGCCAGCAGCTTCGGAGCGCTCTACGAGCAGTACTTC.

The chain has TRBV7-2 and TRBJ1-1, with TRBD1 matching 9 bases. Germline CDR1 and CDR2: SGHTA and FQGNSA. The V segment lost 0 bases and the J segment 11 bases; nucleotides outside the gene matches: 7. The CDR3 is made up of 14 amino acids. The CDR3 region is CASSLAQGQGGAFF. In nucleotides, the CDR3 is TGTGCCAGCAGCTTAGCCCAGGGACAGGGAGGCGCTTTCTTT.

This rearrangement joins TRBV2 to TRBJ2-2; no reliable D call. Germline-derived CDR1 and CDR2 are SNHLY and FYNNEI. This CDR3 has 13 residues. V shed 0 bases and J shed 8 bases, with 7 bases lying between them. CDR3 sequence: CASSEAHEGELFF. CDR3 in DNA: TGTGCCAGCAGTGAAGCCCACGAGGGGGAGCTGTTTTTT.